The 9 T cell receptor beta chains presented below share a single source sample, sequenced in a study of yellow fever vaccine responses in identical twins. TCRdb recomputed calls from the RT-PCR reads with MiXCR, one row per CDR3 protein. The sample has under 30,000 distinct CDR3 sequences, roughly 80% seen once; the top ten hold 4% to 5.5%. Sequences were derived from T cells from blood (PBMCs), unsorted or a sorted subset (not recorded which), sampled before or after yellow fever vaccination (not recorded which). These receptors were obtained from a woman younger than 35 who received the yellow fever vaccine.

This clonotype was seen more than once but under ten times. This chain joins TRBV18 and TRBJ1-1, with D possibly being TRBD1 (5 bases). The V gene's germline CDR1 is KGHSH and CDR2 LQKENI. The CDR3 has 14 residues. Deletions cut 3 bases from V and 7 bases from J, with 15 bases between. CDR3 amino acids: CASSPPGGNGEAFF. The CDR3, as DNA: TGTGCCAGCTCACCTCCCGGGGGAAACGGTGAAGCTTTCTTT.

This clonotype has a single count. The chain couples TRBV29-1 to TRBJ1-1, with D uncertain. Trimming pared 4 bases from V and 3 bases from J, leaving 9 bases between. Looked up from germline, CDR1 is SQVTM and CDR2 is ANQGSEA. The CDR3 sequence is 12 residues long. CDR3 sequence (DNA): TGCAGCGTTGTAGGCGCGGACACTGAAGCTTTCTTT. This encodes CSVVGADTEAFF.

This clonotype was recorded once. The chain employs TRBV18 and TRBJ1-1; D is perhaps TRBD1 (6 bases). The CDR3 totals 14 residues. V was trimmed by 6 bases and J by 1 base, leaving 12 bases between them. Per germline, CDR1 KGHSH and CDR2 LQKENI. The CDR3 bases are TGTGCCAGCTCCCCGGGACACCCGAACACTGAAGCTTTCTTT. Encoded protein: CASSPGHPNTEAFF.

This chain connects TRBV19 to TRBJ2-1, with 7 nucleotides matching TRBD2. Germline assignment: CDR1 LNHDA and CDR2 SQIVND (reference sequence). V lost 3 bases, J lost 5 bases, and 16 bases stayed unmatched. The CDR3 sequence is 18 residues long. The CDR3 DNA is TGTGCCAGTAGTATCTACGGCGGGAGAACTCGCCGAAACAATGAGCAGTTCTTC. It encodes CASSIYGGRTRRNNEQFF.

The gene calls are TRBV10-3 and TRBJ2-3; 7 bases are a match to TRBD2. The CDR3 consists of 15 residues. Germline CDR1 ENHRY, CDR2 SYGVKD. The V segment lost 3 bases and the J segment 6 bases; nucleotides outside the gene matches: 9. DNA for the CDR3: TGTGCCATCAGTGACTGGCGGGGGACCCCGGATACGCAGTATTTT. Translating gives CAISDWRGTPDTQYF.

The chain employs TRBV18 and TRBJ2-5; D unresolved. Germline CDR1 KGHSH, CDR2 LQKENI. The CDR3 is made up of 15 amino acids. Between the trimmed V and J ends, which lost 2 bases and 2 bases, there was a span of 12 bases. CDR3 sequence reads: CASSPFGGWQETQYF. The CDR3 DNA follows: TGTGCCAGCTCACCATTCGGCGGATGGCAAGAGACCCAGTACTTC.

The rearrangement links TRBV29-1 to TRBJ2-1; 12 bases agree with TRBD2. CDR3 size: 16 residues. In germline, CDR1 is SQVTM, CDR2 ANQGSEA. V lost 6 bases to trimming and J lost 0 bases; unmatched junction nucleotides: 6. DNA for the CDR3: TGCAGCGTCGGTACTAGCGGGAGGATCTCCTACAATGAGCAGTTCTTC. Its protein product is CSVGTSGRISYNEQFF.

This sequence joins TRBV15 and TRBJ2-2; 8 bases are a match to TRBD2. The CDR3 extends over 15 amino acids. Germline V gives CDR1 LNHNV, CDR2 YYDKDF (reference sequence). V trimming: 1 base; J trimming: 7 bases; junction bases outside the gene matches: 5. CDR3 in DNA: TGTGCCACCAGCAGAGCTAGGGCGGGGGGCGGGGAGCTGTTTTTT. Its protein product is CATSRARAGGGELFF.

V and J are TRBV7-9 and TRBJ1-6; D remains unclear. V was clipped by 5 bases and J by 0 bases, with 8 bases between them. Germline CDR1 reads SEHNR; CDR2 reads FQNEAQ (reference sequence). The CDR3 totals 15 residues. CDR3 coding DNA: TGTGCCAGCAGCCAAACGTTCTCCTATAATTCACCCCTCCACTTT. It codes for CASSQTFSYNSPLHF.